Listed below are T cell receptor beta chains from one sample, sequenced in a study of blood T cell repertoires in COVID-19. TCRdb keeps only in-frame clones here, not all; method: immunoSEQ multiplex PCR. Seen here are 95,000 to 150,000 clones, 78% observed once, and the top ten hold 2.3%. The sample was peripheral blood. These receptors all come from a man in his 70s with acute or convalescent COVID-19. Each CDR3 is given without its conserved first and last residue. D genes are given only for firm matches.

D	J	V	CDR3
TRBD1	TRBJ1-4	TRBV7-9	ASTLEGAVEKLF
-	TRBJ2-7	TRBV6-2/TRBV6-3	ASSEFYYEQY
-	TRBJ1-4	TRBV3-1/TRBV3-2	ASSQRTVNEKLF
-	TRBJ2-1	TRBV12-3/TRBV12-4	ASSSYNEQF
-	TRBJ1-6	TRBV7-6	ASSLNSPLH
TRBD2	TRBJ2-5	TRBV7-2	ASSLAIAGGHTETQY
TRBD1	TRBJ2-7	TRBV3-1/TRBV3-2	ASSQDITGAEQY
TRBD1	TRBJ2-1	TRBV5-1	ASSDGGTVYNEQF
-	TRBJ1-6	TRBV21-1	ASSQRPGPH
TRBD1	TRBJ2-1	TRBV7-9	ASSWTGYNEQF
-	TRBJ2-1	TRBV7-2	ASLRGGLYNEQF
-	TRBJ1-1	TRBV18	ASSRGSDSRNTEAF
-	TRBJ1-2	TRBV2	ASSADSNYGYT
-	TRBJ2-1	TRBV6-5	ASAVKGRPGNEQF
TRBD2	TRBJ2-3	TRBV2	ASSGLAGSTDTQY
TRBD2	TRBJ2-3	TRBV5-3	ARSNDSVTSGASTDTQY
-	TRBJ1-2	TRBV11-2	ASSLDELGRTDHGYT
-	TRBJ2-4	TRBV5-6	ASSSETGAKNIQY
-	TRBJ1-6	TRBV3-1/TRBV3-2	ASSQGRGGNSPLH
TRBD1	TRBJ1-5	TRBV6-5	ASREGQRVGPQH
-	TRBJ1-2	TRBV7-2	ASSLDRVHGYT
TRBD2	TRBJ2-7	TRBV6-1	ASSVPGTSGLYSYEQY
TRBD1	TRBJ1-1	TRBV5-1	ASSWDGQGTAEAF
-	TRBJ1-1	TRBV6-5	ASAEGRVVWAEAF
-	TRBJ2-3	TRBV6-5	ASSYQAAPDTQY
-	TRBJ1-2	TRBV7-2	ASSYRETSYGYT
-	TRBJ1-4	TRBV7-9	ASSLGGANEKLF
-	TRBJ2-7	TRBV15	ATSRDTDYEQY
-	TRBJ2-5	TRBV25-1	ASNRGQETQY
TRBD2	TRBJ2-1	TRBV7-9	ASSPIGTSGGAEQF
-	TRBJ1-2	TRBV12-3/TRBV12-4	ASSSGQNYGYT
-	TRBJ2-7	TRBV14	ASSPTGGGTYEQY
-	TRBJ1-2	TRBV29-1	SVTGTNYGYT
-	TRBJ1-3	TRBV7-2	ASSPHLGNTIY
-	TRBJ2-3	TRBV5-5	ASSFRTPSTDTQY
-	TRBJ1-1	TRBV7-9	ASSSRARVNTEAF
TRBD1	TRBJ1-2	TRBV5-4	ASSLDPGQGYGYT
TRBD1	TRBJ2-3	TRBV5-1	ASSFSKGAADTQY
TRBD1	TRBJ1-5	TRBV7-9	ASSARDSYSNQPQH
-	TRBJ1-1	TRBV6-2/TRBV6-3	ASSYLDVYSEAF
-	TRBJ2-7	TRBV5-1	ASSYSPGRSEQY
-	TRBJ1-4	TRBV10-3	AISAGGSNEKLF
TRBD2	TRBJ2-3	TRBV2	ASSETSGGAYTQY
TRBD2	TRBJ2-7	TRBV5-4	ASSSKRGSSYEQY
-	TRBJ2-1	TRBV7-2	ASSFYRLVSNEQF
-	TRBJ2-3	TRBV4-1	ASSPQQRATDTQY
TRBD2	TRBJ2-7	TRBV7-2	ASSSLVGRLAGVYEQY
TRBD1	TRBJ1-2	TRBV19	ASSQGTDRYGYT
TRBD1	TRBJ1-2	TRBV11-3	ASSLESGTGAYGYT
-	TRBJ2-1	TRBV5-1	ASSLGAGIVNEQF
-	TRBJ2-2	TRBV28	ASSPHPPQNTGELF
-	TRBJ1-1	TRBV19	ASSSRTGEAF